This T cell receptor (beta chain) was observed in a study of shared clonotypes between healthy human individuals (dated by TCRdb to 2018 to 2021). For context, the study as a whole: Two women and a few men aged 18 to 49 years were included in the cohort. Per donor, three plates each were used for CD4 naive and CD4 memory, two for CD8 naive, and one for CD8 memory. Blood TCR repertoires of about five healthy adults were deeply sequenced to estimate repertoire size and the extent of clonotype sharing between individuals. To increase sequencing depth and limit assay-specific biases, TCR repertoire library preparation and sequencing were carried out by different laboratories using diverse techniques. Between about 0.94 and 8.9 billion PBMCs per donor were obtained by leukapheresis. Beyond this particular receptor, the publication reports: Sampling was limited to blood, and TCR repertoires in tissue likely differ from TCR repertoires in blood. Even with the large sequencing depth, rarefaction of the sorted-subset datasets indicated that sequencing was incomplete. Higher generation probabilities were observed for clonotypes shared by all four sorted-subset donors than for non-shared clonotypes. Pairwise subsampling led to the expectation that sequencing depth would affect the degree of clonotype sharing among donors. Because the study included a small number of donors, the genetic and exposure-history diversity represented was limited. Naive subsets generally had larger estimated clonotype richness than memory subsets did. Across a few donors, about 5% of naive CD4, approximately 3.6% of naive CD8, under 2.5% of memory CD4, and about 0.4% of memory CD8 clonotypes were shared.

Using the deep immunoSEQ assay, TCR CDR3 regions were amplified from genomic DNA by multiplex PCR. For each cell subset, the extracted genomic DNA was distributed evenly across all wells of several immunoSEQ 96-well plates, and each plate served as one replicate. For sorted subsets, each replicate PCR was loaded with 200 ng genomic DNA, equivalent to 30,000 or so T cell genomes. Purified libraries were quantified with a Qubit 3.0 fluorometer, sized on a Bioanalyzer 2100, and re-quantified with the KAPA Library Quantification kit. Every immunoSEQ 96-well plate was sequenced on a dedicated single-read 150-cycle Illumina NextSeq 550 flow cell. The authors' analysis ran thus. Because only junctional sequences without quality scores were contained in the immunoSEQ output, filtering matching that applied to full-length reads could not be performed. To assign V/J genes and CDR3, sequences were annotated using PyIR, a Python wrapper for IgBLAST v1.9, with IMGT germline references. Reads were filtered out if the reads had weak V/J assignments (E-value above 1e-6), no CDR3, stop codons, out-of-frame junctions, or ambiguous translated residues. V3J clonotypes were defined as sequences sharing the same inferred V gene, J gene, and CDR3 amino acid sequence. Percentage overlap between repertoires was calculated by dividing the number of shared unique clonotypes by the size of the smaller repertoire. Repertoire richness was assessed with RTK rarefaction, the Chao1 estimator, and Recon v2.1 estimates of unobserved clonotypes. Generation probabilities for all TCRbeta clonotypes obtained by the gDNA method from a handful of donors were computed using OLGA. The table was pulled from immuneACCESS by TCRdb, which kept in-frame rearrangements only. Such tables lose some clones; where checked, under half of the loss comes from unresolved V genes, and the rest has no known cause. That table furnishes V, J and clone size, whereas the DNA furnished D and trimming. Within this sample are about 230,000 clones, with under 80% of them counted one time only. The top ten clones comprise more than 9.5% of the sample.

CDR1 is given as MGHDK and CDR2 as SYGVNS, both from the germline V gene. The germline V and J ends show losses of 2 bases and 2 bases respectively, and no gene match explains 9 bases of the junction. Including cysteine and phenylalanine, the CDR3 has 17 amino acids. Just CDR3 DNA is preserved here, 51 bases in frame from base 1. Healthy HIV-negative adults with no recently reported acute infections or vaccinations were included as donors. Only Caucasian adults living in Nashville, Tennessee, USA were represented among the donors. Magnetic negative selection was used to enrich CD4+ T cells, after which naive cells were positively selected on CD45RA and the negative fraction became the memory subset. After blood collection by leukapheresis, PBMCs were isolated using Ficoll-Histopaque density gradient centrifugation and then cryopreserved in the vapor phase of liquid nitrogen. Analytical flow cytometry was used to check the purity and quantity of each magnetically sorted T cell population. Each sorted fraction had its genomic DNA isolated and then quantified by UV absorbance on a Nanodrop 2000c.

In the case of this clone: It has no known antigen specificity. No much larger clone is present one base from it, and per-base qualities are unavailable.

The sequenced material came from memory CD4+ T cells sorted from blood. According to the study, the label for this sample's cell subset or site signals: CD45RA-negative fraction. The receptor chain draws on TRBV25-1 and TRBJ2-3, with TRBD2 matching 8 junction bases. This receptor was identified in a man younger than 45 in good health. The CDR3 sequence is CASSEPRSGGATDTQYF. The nucleotide sequence reads TGTGCCAGCAGTGAACCCCGTTCCGGGGGGGCCACAGATACGCAGTATTTT.